This TCR beta chain was captured in a study of blood T cells in healthy people across ages. Primed by a sample-barcoded 5' primer and a J-beta primer mix, a second PCR proceeded for 7 to 11 cycles. Each cDNA molecule was tagged by a template-switch adaptor with 12 random nucleotides. TCRdb re-called the 5' RACE reads with MiXCR, one entry per CDR3 protein. The sample gives roughly 1.9 million distinct CDR3 sequences, about two fifths of which show up once; 20% to 25% is in the top ten. The CDR3 spans 15 residues. Trimming removed 3 bases from V and 0 bases from J, with 6 bases in between. Germline CDR1 and CDR2: LNHDA and SQIVND (reference sequence).

The specimen was blood. V and J are TRBV19 and TRBJ2-6; D remains unclear. The TCR sequence derives from a human donor in good health. The DNA of the CDR3 is TGTGCCAGTAGTATGCAGTTCTCTGGGGCCAACGTCCTGACTTTC. Its translation: CASSMQFSGANVLTF.